Reported below is one TCR beta chain. Antigen: not known. These data come from a study of shared clonotypes between healthy human individuals. Germline loops: CDR1 MGHRA, CDR2 YSYEKL. Losses at the gene ends were 0 bases for V and 9 bases for J; bases not matched to a gene: 5. This CDR3 comprises 14 residues. Study-wide points: Blood was the only sampled material, and tissue repertoires likely differ.

Clones were sequenced by immunoSEQ multiplex PCR, and TCRdb holds only the in-frame ones, with some missing. The repertoire has a few million clones, around 90% of them found once; the top ten carry approximately 0.41%. This sequence joins TRBV4-1 and TRBJ2-4; 7 bases map to TRBD1. This TCR was recovered from a man between 18 and 29 years old in good health. Some clones in this sample may be carry-over from other donors' samples. The specimen sequenced was naive CD4+ T cells from PBMCs. Subset here: CD45RA+ positively selected. The CDR3, as DNA: TGCGCCAGCAGCCAAGACCCGGGACAGAGCATTCAGTACTTC. Encoded protein: CASSQDPGQSIQYF.